One TCR beta chain is described in this entry. Antigen: not known. The CDR3 is 13 residues long. With 4 bases removed from V and 9 bases from J, the gap between germline ends came to 16 bases. CDR1 and CDR2 from the germline V gene are MNHEY and SMNVEV (reference sequence). The sample originates from a study of regulatory T cells in long-lasting Graves disease. Study-wide findings and caveats: It was in persistent disease that TRBV28, TRBJ1-2 and TRBJ2-5 were favored.

Building of the TCR beta libraries involved iRepertoire HTBI primers and Arm-PCR of CDR3 regions. TCRdb recomputed calls from the multiplex PCR reads with MiXCR, one row per CDR3 protein. The sample holds 350,000 to 500,000 distinct CDR3 sequences, 20% to 25% seen once. Time point in this sample: persistent/refractory GD, antithyroid drugs over 5 years with positive TRAb. PBMC RNA served as the TCR library source. This chain connects TRBV27 to TRBJ2-7; D is unclear. This receptor was taken from a female donor with Graves disease. The source material was peripheral blood mononuclear cells (PBMCs), sampled when the disease was refractory, from a patient treated with antithyroid drugs. The CDR3 bases are TGTGCCAGCAGTTACGGACCGGCCCTAGGGCAGTACTTC. Its translation: CASSYGPALGQYF.